The 13 T cell receptor beta chains below were found in one sample sequenced in a study of T cells in Graves' hyperthyroidism and ophthalmopathy. The CDR3 regions of TCR beta were amplified from RNA transcripts. The TCR CDR3 was amplified in a first-round RT-PCR using the HTBI primer set. One entry per CDR3 protein results from TCRdb running MiXCR on the multiplex PCR reads. Seen here are 200,000 to 250,000 distinct CDR3 sequences, 15% to 20% observed once, and the top ten hold around 30%. Input material: blood. These receptors all stem from a woman aged 18 to 35 with Graves' ophthalmopathy.

This clonotype occurred many times. The chain recombines TRBV7-9 with TRBJ2-1; 8 nucleotides align to TRBD2. Germline-derived CDR1 and CDR2 are SEHNR and FQNEAQ (reference sequence). This CDR3 has 17 amino acids. V was clipped by 4 bases and J by 3 bases; unmatched bases: 11. The CDR3 nucleotides read TGTGCCAGCAGCTCCCGCCTGTGGCTAGCGGGCTACAATGAGCAGTTCTTC. Translation gives CASSSRLWLAGYNEQFF.

This clonotype was picked up many times. The chain links TRBV28 to TRBJ2-4; 9 positions match TRBD2. The CDR3 has 19 amino acids. The V gene's germline CDR1 is MDHEN and CDR2 SYDVKM. V gave up 0 bases and J gave up 3 bases; unmatched junction bases: 12. CDR3 protein: CASSLWASGIESLKNIQYF. DNA for the CDR3: TGTGCCAGCAGTTTATGGGCTAGCGGGATTGAGTCCCTCAAAAACATTCAGTACTTC.

This clonotype was recorded many times. The J gene is TRBJ2-7, the V gene TRBV5-1; TRBD1 agrees at 11 bases. V was clipped by 3 bases and J by 2 bases; unmatched bases: 4. The length of the CDR3 is 15 residues. The V gene's germline CDR1 is SGHRS and CDR2 YFSETQ. The CDR3 DNA is TGCGCCAGCAGCTGGGGGACAGGGGGGCCCTACGAGCAGTACTTC. This gives the protein CASSWGTGGPYEQYF.

This clonotype was detected many times. The chain uses TRBV11-1 and TRBJ2-1; 7 positions match TRBD2. From germline, CDR1 is SGHAT and CDR2 FQDESV (reference sequence). The CDR3 runs 16 residues. The trim removed 7 bases at V and 4 bases at J, leaving 13 bases unmatched. CDR3 residues: CASTLGPGGTYNEQFF. The CDR3, as DNA: TGTGCCAGCACTCTGGGTCCGGGGGGAACGTACAATGAGCAGTTCTTC.

This clonotype was picked up many times. This chain links TRBV7-2 with TRBJ2-1; D is possibly TRBD2 (5 bases). This CDR3 is 13 amino acids long. CDR1 and CDR2 from the germline V gene are SGHTA and FQGNSA. The V gene lost 5 bases and the J gene lost 7 bases, with 12 bases spanning the gap. The CDR3 region is CASSPELGNEQFF. CDR3 bases: TGTGCCAGCAGCCCCGAACTAGGGAATGAGCAGTTCTTC.

This clonotype has at least ten counts. This chain links TRBV18 with TRBJ2-1, with D perhaps assigned TRBD1 or TRBD2 (5 bases each). This CDR3 contains 16 residues. Between the trimmed V and J ends, which lost 4 bases and 3 bases, there was a span of 16 bases. The germline gives CDR1 KGHSH, CDR2 LQKENI. CDR3 protein: CASSRTGTSGYNEQFF. As DNA, the CDR3 is TGTGCCAGCTCACGAACCGGGACCTCCGGCTACAATGAGCAGTTCTTC.

The genes are TRBV29-1 and TRBJ2-1; TRBD2 matches 15 bases. J was trimmed by 7 bases and V by 6 bases; bases with no gene match: 19. The CDR3 has 19 amino acids. Per germline, CDR1 SQVTM and CDR2 ANQGSEA. The CDR3 loop reads CSVSYPGTSGRPLGNEQFF. CDR3 DNA sequence: TGCAGCGTCTCCTACCCCGGGACTAGCGGGAGGCCCCTAGGAAATGAGCAGTTCTTC.

This clonotype occurred a few times. The V call is TRBV4-2, the J call TRBJ2-2; D uncertain. The CDR3 is 13 residues long. Trimming stripped 4 bases from V and 6 bases from J, with 9 bases between. CDR1 is LGHNA, CDR2 YNFKEQ, per germline. CDR3 sequence (DNA): TGTGCCAGCAGCCTCATGGGGTCCGGGGAGCTGTTTTTT. It encodes CASSLMGSGELFF.

This clonotype was seen at least ten times. J is TRBJ2-7 and V is TRBV2; no clear D. Germline lookup yields CDR1 SNHLY and CDR2 FYNNEI. V was trimmed by 0 bases and J by 4 bases, leaving 10 bases between them. The CDR3 runs 14 residues. CDR3 nucleotide sequence: TGTGCCAGCAGTGAAGCGCTGGCAGCTTACGAGCAGTACTTC. It translates to CASSEALAAYEQYF.

This clonotype has at least ten counts. The chain employs TRBV29-1 and TRBJ2-5, with D possibly TRBD2 on 5 matching bases. The CDR3 sequence is 14 residues long. V was trimmed by 4 bases and J by 1 base, leaving 13 bases between them. Germline V CDR1 and CDR2: SQVTM, ANQGSEA. CDR3 bases: TGCAGCGTTGTAGGTCGACGGGGCCAAGAGACCCAGTACTTC. Its translation is CSVVGRRGQETQYF.

This chain connects TRBV6-2 or TRBV6-3 to TRBJ2-3, with 14 bases lining up with TRBD2. The CDR3 is 15 amino acids. The ends lost 5 bases at V and 8 bases at J; junction bases unmatched: 6. Per germline, CDR1 MNHEY and CDR2 SVGEGT. The CDR3 sequence is CASSPTSGGAFTQYF. The CDR3 region has the DNA TGTGCCAGCAGTCCGACTAGCGGGGGGGCATTTACGCAGTATTTT.

In the case of this clonotype: A read error may be the cause here, since a much bigger clone is one base away. V usage is TRBV4-2 and J usage is TRBJ2-1; tentative D call: TRBD2 (5 bases). This CDR3 spans 14 amino acids. Trimming cost V 4 bases and J 5 bases, with 12 bases left between them. The germline CDR1 and CDR2 sequences are LGHNA and YNFKEQ. CDR3 sequence (DNA): TGTGCCAGCAGCCCAATGGAGACTAACAATGAGCAGTTCTTC. It is translated as CASSPMETNNEQFF.

This clonotype was detected ten times or more. The V gene is TRBV6-1, the J gene TRBJ1-2, with 9 bases matching TRBD1. V was pared by 5 bases and J by 5 bases, with 12 bases of the junction left unmatched. The CDR3 extends over 16 amino acids. Germline assignment: CDR1 MNHNS and CDR2 SASEGT. The chain's CDR3 is CASSPRQGVKFYGYTF. The CDR3 bases are TGTGCCAGCAGTCCCCGACAGGGGGTCAAATTTTATGGCTACACCTTC.